These 7 T cell receptor beta chains came from one sample sequenced in a study of blood T cell repertoires in COVID-19. TCRdb keeps only in-frame clones here, not all; method: immunoSEQ multiplex PCR. The data contain 200,000 to 250,000 clones, 80% of them singletons. Sequenced: PBMCs or T cells enriched from blood (not recorded which). The receptors were gathered from a woman aged 40 to 50 with acute COVID-19.

This clone was seen only once. The V call is TRBV18, the J call TRBJ2-3; 7 bases map to TRBD1. V trimming: 3 bases; J trimming: 3 bases; junction bases outside the gene matches: 3. CDR1 is KGHSH and CDR2 is LQKENI in the germline V gene. The CDR3 runs 14 residues. Written as DNA, the CDR3 is TGTGCCAGCTCACCTCAGACAGGGACAGATACGCAGTATTTT. Protein: CASSPQTGTDTQYF.

In its sample, this clone was seen a few times. The chain employs TRBV27 and TRBJ1-2; TRBD1 matches 7 bases. The CDR3 loop spans 13 amino acids. Germline V gene data show CDR1 as MNHEY and CDR2 as SMNVEV (reference sequence). V gave up 3 bases and J gave up 7 bases; unmatched junction bases: 5. In nucleotides, the CDR3 is TGTGCCAGCAGTTTGGGACAGTCTGTTGGCTACACCTTC. Residues: CASSLGQSVGYTF.

V and J are TRBV6-5 and TRBJ2-2, with 7 nucleotides matching TRBD2. Germline V gene lookup returns CDR1 MNHEY and CDR2 SVGAGI. This CDR3 has 15 residues. V trimming: 6 bases; J trimming: 1 base; junction bases outside the gene matches: 5. As DNA, the CDR3 is TGTGCCAGCAGGACACTAGCGAAGAACACCGGGGAGCTGTTTTTT. Translating gives CASRTLAKNTGELFF.

The chain links TRBV9 to TRBJ2-2; D is unclear. From germline, CDR1 is SGDLS and CDR2 YYNGEE. V was trimmed by 0 bases and J by 4 bases, leaving 10 bases between them. This CDR3 has 15 amino acids. CDR3 nucleotides: TGTGCCAGCAGCGTAGACTCCAAACTCACCGGGGAGCTGTTTTTT. This sequence encodes CASSVDSKLTGELFF.

CDR3 DNA sequence: TGTGCCAGCACGGGGACTAGGTGGGCTGATACGCAGTATTTT. As protein: CASTGTRWADTQYF. The chain couples TRBV28 to TRBJ2-3; 8 bases match TRBD2. Trimming removed 7 bases from V and 6 bases from J; junction bases left unmatched: 9. The CDR3 is 14 residues long. The germline CDR1 and CDR2 sequences are MDHEN and SYDVKM.

With respect to this clone: The same CDR3 also results from other DNA sequences found in this sample. V and J are TRBV3-1 (or the pseudogene TRBV3-2) and TRBJ1-2; 7 positions agree with TRBD1. Germline trimming cut 3 bases from V and 5 bases from J; bases unmatched to any gene: 6. The CDR3 length is 14 residues. In germline, CDR1 is LGHDT, CDR2 YNNKEL (reference sequence). CDR3 sequence: CASSQGDRTYGYTF. In nucleotides, the CDR3 is TGTGCCAGCAGCCAGGGGGACAGAACTTATGGCTACACCTTC.

The table lists this clone with a few counts. The gene calls are TRBV2 and TRBJ1-5; D perhaps matches TRBD1 (6 bases). The V gene's germline CDR1 is SNHLY and CDR2 FYNNEI. The CDR3 is made up of 14 amino acids. Trimming stripped 6 bases from V and 3 bases from J, with 12 bases between. CDR3 bases: TGTGCCAGCAGGGGGACAAGTTCCAATCAGCCCCAGCATTTT. Its protein is CASRGTSSNQPQHF. Using reference TRBV2 and TRBJ1-5 for the parts outside the CDR3, the full variable domain is EPEVTQTPSHQVTQMGQEVILRCVPISNHLYFYWYRQILGQKVEFLVSFYNNEISEKSEIFDDQFSVERPDGSNFTLKIRSTKLEDSAMYFCASRGTSSNQPQHFGDGTRLSIL.